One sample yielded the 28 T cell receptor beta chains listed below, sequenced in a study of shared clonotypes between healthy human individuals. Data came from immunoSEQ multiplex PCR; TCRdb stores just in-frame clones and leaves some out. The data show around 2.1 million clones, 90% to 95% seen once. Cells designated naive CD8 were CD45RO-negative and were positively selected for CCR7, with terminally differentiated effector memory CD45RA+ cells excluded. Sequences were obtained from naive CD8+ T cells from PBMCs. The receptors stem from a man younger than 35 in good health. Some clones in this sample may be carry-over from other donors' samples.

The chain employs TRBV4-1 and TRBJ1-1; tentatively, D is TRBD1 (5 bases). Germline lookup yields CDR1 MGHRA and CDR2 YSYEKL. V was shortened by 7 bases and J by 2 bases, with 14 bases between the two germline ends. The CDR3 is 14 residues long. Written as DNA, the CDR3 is TGCGCCAGCACAGGGCGCCAGGGTAACACTGAAGCTTTCTTT. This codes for CASTGRQGNTEAFF.

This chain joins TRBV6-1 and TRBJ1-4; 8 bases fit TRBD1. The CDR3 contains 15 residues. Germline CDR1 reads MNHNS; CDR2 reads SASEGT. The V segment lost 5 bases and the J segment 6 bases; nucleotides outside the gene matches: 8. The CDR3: CASSSRDRRYEKLFF. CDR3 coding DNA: TGTGCCAGCAGTTCCCGGGACAGGCGATATGAAAAACTGTTTTTT.

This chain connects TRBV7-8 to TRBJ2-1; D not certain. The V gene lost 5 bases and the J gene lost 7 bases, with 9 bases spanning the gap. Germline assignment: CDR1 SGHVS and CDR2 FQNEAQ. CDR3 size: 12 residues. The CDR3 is CASSPQGNEQFF. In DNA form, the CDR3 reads TGTGCCAGCAGCCCGCAAGGGAATGAGCAGTTCTTC.

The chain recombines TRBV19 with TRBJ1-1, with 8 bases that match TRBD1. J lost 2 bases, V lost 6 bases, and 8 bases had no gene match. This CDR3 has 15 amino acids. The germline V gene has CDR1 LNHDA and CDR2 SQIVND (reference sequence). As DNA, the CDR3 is TGTGCCAGTAGCACTAACAGGGGGTTCAACACTGAAGCTTTCTTT. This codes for CASSTNRGFNTEAFF.

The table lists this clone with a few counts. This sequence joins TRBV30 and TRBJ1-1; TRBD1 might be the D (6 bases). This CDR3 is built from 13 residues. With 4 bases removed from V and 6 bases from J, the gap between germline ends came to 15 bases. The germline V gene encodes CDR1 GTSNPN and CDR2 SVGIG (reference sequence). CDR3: CAWNAGVVAEAFF. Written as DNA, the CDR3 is TGTGCCTGGAATGCAGGGGTTGTGGCTGAAGCTTTCTTT.

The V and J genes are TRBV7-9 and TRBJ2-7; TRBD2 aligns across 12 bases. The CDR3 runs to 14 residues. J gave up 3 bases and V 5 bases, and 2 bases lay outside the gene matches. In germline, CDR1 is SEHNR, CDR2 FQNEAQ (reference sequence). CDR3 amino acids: CASSVGLAGYEQYF. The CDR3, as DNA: TGTGCCAGCAGCGTGGGACTAGCGGGCTACGAGCAGTACTTC.

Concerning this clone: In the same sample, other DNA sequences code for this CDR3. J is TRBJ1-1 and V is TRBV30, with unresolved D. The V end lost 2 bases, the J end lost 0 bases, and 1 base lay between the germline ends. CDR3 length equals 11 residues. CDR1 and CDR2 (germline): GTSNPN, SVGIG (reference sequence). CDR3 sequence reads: CAWSMNTEAFF. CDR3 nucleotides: TGTGCCTGGAGTATGAACACTGAAGCTTTCTTT.

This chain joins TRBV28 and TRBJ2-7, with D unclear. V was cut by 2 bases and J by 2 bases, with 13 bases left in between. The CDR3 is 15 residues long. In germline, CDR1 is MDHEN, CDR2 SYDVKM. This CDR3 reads CASSLMFQIPYEQYF. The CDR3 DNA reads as TGTGCCAGCAGTTTAATGTTCCAAATTCCCTACGAGCAGTACTTC.

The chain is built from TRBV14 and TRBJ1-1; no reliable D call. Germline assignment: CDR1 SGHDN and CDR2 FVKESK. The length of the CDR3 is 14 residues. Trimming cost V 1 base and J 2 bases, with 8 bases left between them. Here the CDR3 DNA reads TGTGCCAGCAGCCAAGCGCTGGGTAACACTGAAGCTTTCTTT. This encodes CASSQALGNTEAFF.

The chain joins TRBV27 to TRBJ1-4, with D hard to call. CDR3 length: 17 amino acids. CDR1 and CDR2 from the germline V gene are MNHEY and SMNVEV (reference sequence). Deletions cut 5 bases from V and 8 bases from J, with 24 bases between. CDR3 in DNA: TGTGCCAGCAGTCACCCCTCGGGTGCGGGTACAAAGGAAAAACTGTTTTTT. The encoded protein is CASSHPSGAGTKEKLFF. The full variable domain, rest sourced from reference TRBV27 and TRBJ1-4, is EAQVTQNPRYLITVTGKKLTVTCSQNMNHEYMSWYRQDPGLGLRQIYYSMNVEVTDKGDVPEGYKVSRKEKRNFPLILESPSPNQTSLYFCASSHPSGAGTKEKLFFGSGTQLSVL.

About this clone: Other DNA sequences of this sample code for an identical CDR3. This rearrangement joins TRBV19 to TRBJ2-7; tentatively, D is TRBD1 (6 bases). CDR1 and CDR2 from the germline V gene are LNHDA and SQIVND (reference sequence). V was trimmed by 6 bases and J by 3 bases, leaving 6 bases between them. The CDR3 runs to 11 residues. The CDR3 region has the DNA TGTGCCAGTAGGACAGGCTACGAGCAGTACTTC. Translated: CASRTGYEQYF. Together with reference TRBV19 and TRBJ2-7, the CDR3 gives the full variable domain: DGGITQSPKYLFRKEGQNVTLSCEQNLNHDAMYWYRQDPGQGLRLIYYSQIVNDFQKGDIAEGYSVSREKKESFPLTVTSAQKNPTAFYLCASRTGYEQYFGPGTRLTVT.

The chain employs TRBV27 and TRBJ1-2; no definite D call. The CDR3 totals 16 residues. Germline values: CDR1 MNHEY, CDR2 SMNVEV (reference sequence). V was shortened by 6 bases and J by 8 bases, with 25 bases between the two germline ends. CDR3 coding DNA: TGTGCCAGCAGAGGTCTTCGGGCTGAAGGGAAGAGAGGCTACACCTTC. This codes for CASRGLRAEGKRGYTF.

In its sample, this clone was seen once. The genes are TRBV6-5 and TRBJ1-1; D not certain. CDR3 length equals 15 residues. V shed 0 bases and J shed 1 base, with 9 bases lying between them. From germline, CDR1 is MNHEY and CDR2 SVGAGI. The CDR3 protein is CASSYSEMANTEAFF. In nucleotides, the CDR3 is TGTGCCAGCAGTTACTCGGAAATGGCGAACACTGAAGCTTTCTTT.

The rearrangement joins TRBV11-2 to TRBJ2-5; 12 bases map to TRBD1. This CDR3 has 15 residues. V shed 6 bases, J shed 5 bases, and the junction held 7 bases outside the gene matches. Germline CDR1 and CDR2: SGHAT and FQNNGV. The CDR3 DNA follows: TGTGCCAGCAGATCCCGGGACAGGGGGCTGGAGACCCAGTACTTC. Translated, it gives CASRSRDRGLETQYF.

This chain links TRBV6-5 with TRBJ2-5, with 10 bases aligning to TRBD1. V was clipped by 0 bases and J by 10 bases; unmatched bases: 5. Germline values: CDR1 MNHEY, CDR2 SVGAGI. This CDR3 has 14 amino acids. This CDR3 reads CASSYSGQGGGQYF. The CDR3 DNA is TGTGCCAGCAGTTACTCAGGACAGGGGGGTGGCCAGTACTTC.

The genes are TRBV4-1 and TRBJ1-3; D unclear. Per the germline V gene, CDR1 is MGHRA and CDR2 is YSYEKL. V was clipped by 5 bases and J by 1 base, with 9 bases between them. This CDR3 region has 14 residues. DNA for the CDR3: TGCGCCAGCAGCATGACTGATTCTGGAAACACCATATATTTT. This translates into CASSMTDSGNTIYF.

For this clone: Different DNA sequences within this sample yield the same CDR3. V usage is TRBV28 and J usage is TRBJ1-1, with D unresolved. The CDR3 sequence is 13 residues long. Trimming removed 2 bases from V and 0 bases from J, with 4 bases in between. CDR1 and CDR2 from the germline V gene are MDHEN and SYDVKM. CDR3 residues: CASSLTLNTEAFF. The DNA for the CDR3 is TGTGCCAGCAGTTTAACCCTGAACACTGAAGCTTTCTTT.

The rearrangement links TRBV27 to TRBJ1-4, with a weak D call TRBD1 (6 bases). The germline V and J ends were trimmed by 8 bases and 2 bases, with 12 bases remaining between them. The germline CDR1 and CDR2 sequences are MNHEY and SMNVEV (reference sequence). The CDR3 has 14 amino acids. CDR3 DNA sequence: TGTGCCAGCCGGGGGGGGCGGACTAATGAAAAACTGTTTTTT. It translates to CASRGGRTNEKLFF.

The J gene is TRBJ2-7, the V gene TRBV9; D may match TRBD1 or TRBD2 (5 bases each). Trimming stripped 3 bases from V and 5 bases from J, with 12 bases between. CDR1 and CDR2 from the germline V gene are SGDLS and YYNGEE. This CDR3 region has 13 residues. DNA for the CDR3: TGTGCCAGCAGCGGAGGGGACGGAAACGAGCAGTACTTC. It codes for CASSGGDGNEQYF.

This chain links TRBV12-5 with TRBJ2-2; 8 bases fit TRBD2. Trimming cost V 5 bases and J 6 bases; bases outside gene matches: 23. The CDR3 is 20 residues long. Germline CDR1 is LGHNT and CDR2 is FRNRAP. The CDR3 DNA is TGTGCTAGTGGTATAGAACACGGACTAGCAGAAGCAAAAGCGGCCGGGGAGCTGTTTTTT. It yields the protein CASGIEHGLAEAKAAGELFF.

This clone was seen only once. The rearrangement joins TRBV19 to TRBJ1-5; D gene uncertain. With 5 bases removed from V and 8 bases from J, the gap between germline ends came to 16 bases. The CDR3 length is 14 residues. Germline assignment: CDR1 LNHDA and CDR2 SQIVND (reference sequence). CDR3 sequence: CASSPLNNVEPQHF. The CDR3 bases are TGTGCCAGTAGTCCACTTAATAACGTGGAGCCCCAGCATTTT.

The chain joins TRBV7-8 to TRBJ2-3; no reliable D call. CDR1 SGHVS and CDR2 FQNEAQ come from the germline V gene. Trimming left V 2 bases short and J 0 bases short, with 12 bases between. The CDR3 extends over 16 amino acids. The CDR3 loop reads CASSLIGSLSTDTQYF. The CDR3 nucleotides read TGTGCCAGCAGCTTAATCGGGTCGCTTAGCACAGATACGCAGTATTTT. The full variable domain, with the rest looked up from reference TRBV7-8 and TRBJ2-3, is GAGVSQSPRYKVAKRGQDVALRCDPISGHVSLFWYQQALGQGPEFLTYFQNEAQLDKSGLPSDRFFAERPEGSVSTLKIQRTQQEDSAVYLCASSLIGSLSTDTQYFGPGTRLTVL.

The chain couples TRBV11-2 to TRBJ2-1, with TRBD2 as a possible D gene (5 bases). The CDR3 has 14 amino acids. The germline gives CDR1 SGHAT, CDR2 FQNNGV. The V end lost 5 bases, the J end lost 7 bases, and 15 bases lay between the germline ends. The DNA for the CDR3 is TGTGCCAGCAGCAACACGAGGTGGAGGAATGAGCAGTTCTTC. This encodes CASSNTRWRNEQFF.

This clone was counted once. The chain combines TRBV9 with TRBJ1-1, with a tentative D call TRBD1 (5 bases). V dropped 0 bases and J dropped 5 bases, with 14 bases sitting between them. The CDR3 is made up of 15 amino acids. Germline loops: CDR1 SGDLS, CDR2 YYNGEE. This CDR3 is CASSVGTGPRTEAFF. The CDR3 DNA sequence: TGTGCCAGCAGCGTAGGTACAGGCCCAAGGACTGAAGCTTTCTTT.

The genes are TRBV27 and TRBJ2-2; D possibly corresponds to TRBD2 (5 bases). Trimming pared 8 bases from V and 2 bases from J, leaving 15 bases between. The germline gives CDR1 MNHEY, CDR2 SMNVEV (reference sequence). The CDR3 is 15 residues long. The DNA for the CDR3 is TGTGCCAGCTTCCCCTCGAGGGTAAACACCGGGGAGCTGTTTTTT. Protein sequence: CASFPSRVNTGELFF.

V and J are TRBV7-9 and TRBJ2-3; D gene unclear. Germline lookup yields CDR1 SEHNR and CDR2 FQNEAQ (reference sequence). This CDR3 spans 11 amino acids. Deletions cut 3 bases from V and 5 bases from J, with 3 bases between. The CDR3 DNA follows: TGTGCCAGCAGCTTGCTAGATACGCAGTATTTT. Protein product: CASSLLDTQYF.

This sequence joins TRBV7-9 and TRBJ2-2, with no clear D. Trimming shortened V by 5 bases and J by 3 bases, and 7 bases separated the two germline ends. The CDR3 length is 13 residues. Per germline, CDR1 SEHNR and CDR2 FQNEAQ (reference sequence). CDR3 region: CASSDTDTGELFF. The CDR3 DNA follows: TGTGCCAGCAGCGACACTGACACCGGGGAGCTGTTTTTT.

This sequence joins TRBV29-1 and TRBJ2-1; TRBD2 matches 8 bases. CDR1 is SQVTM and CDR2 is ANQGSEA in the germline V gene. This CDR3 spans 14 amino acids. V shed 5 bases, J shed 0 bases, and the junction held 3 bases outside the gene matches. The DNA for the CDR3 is TGCAGCGTTTTAGCGGGAAGCTCCTACAATGAGCAGTTCTTC. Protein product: CSVLAGSSYNEQFF.